This TCR beta chain originates from a study of identical twins. Study findings and constraints: Beta out-of-frame sequences displayed a weaker excess of sharing between twins.

TCRdb called the 5' RACE reads again in MiXCR, with one record for every CDR3 protein. The sample lists about 330,000 distinct CDR3 sequences, 9% to 15% seen once, with about 7% in the top ten. This clonotype is a singleton in its sample. The antigen is undetermined. Losses at the gene ends were 2 bases for V and 1 base for J; bases not matched to a gene: 13. Germline CDR1 SGHNT, CDR2 YYREEE (reference sequence). There are 20 residues in the CDR3. Healthy Caucasians were all of the donors. A further study also used this sample, focusing on yellow fever vaccine responses in identical twins. From that study: Among the twins, the vaccine T cell response reportedly seemed partly convergent and partly personalized.

The sequence was obtained from a woman between 18 and 29 years old in good health. The rearrangement joins TRBV5-4 to TRBJ2-1, with 12 bases that match TRBD2. Sequences were obtained from CD8+ T cells sorted from blood. The CDR3: CASSFNLGASGRASYNEQFF. In nucleotides, the CDR3 is TGTGCCAGCAGCTTCAATCTAGGCGCTAGCGGGAGGGCTTCCTACAATGAGCAGTTCTTC.